Listed below are T cell receptor beta chains from one sample, sequenced in a study of OX40 agonist ivuxolimab in advanced cancers. Some clones are missing from TCRdb's copy, which holds only in-frame ones; the method was immunoSEQ multiplex PCR. The data show about 71,000 clones, 78% seen once. This material consisted of CD4+ or CD8+ T cells sorted from blood, taken in a trial of the OX40 agonist ivuxolimab. The receptors stem from an adult with an advanced solid tumor such as melanoma, head and neck, liver or kidney cancer. Both conserved end residues are part of each CDR3.

v_call	j_call	cdr3_aa
TRBV25-1	TRBJ1-6	CASSRQGWSPLHF
TRBV30	TRBJ1-6	CAWGGTDNSPLHF
TRBV28	TRBJ2-3	CASRRSRQGAASSTDTQYF
TRBV11-2	TRBJ2-7	CASSFETSGYEQYF
TRBV2	TRBJ1-2	CASSEQGSNYGYTF
TRBV6-5	TRBJ1-1	CASSFNRGTEAFF
TRBV27	TRBJ1-5	CASSSIQGRSNQPQHF
TRBV6-5	TRBJ1-6	CASKDGQYNSPLHF
TRBV6-5	TRBJ1-6	CASRRDGYSPLHF
TRBV30	TRBJ2-5	CAWEGRAKETQYF
TRBV2	TRBJ2-1	CASSPGTSYNEQFF
TRBV2	TRBJ2-1	CASTRGGNEQFF
TRBV5-4	TRBJ2-6	CASSRDRGAGANVLTF
TRBV19	TRBJ1-2	CASSPRGSLTNYGYTF
TRBV6-1	TRBJ2-7	CASSEQGTGGGYEQYF
TRBV20-1	TRBJ2-1	CSAQTGDEQFF
TRBV19	TRBJ2-1	CASSKTSYNEQFF